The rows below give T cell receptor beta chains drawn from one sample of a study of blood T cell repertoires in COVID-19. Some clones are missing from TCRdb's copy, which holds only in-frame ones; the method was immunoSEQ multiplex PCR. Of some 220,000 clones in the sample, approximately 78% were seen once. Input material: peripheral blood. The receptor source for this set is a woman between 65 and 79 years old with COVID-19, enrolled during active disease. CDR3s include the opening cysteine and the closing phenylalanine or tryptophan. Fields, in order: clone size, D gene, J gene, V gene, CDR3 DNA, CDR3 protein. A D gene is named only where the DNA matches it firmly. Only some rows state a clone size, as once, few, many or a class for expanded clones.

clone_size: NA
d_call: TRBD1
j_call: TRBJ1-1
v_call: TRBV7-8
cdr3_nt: TGTGCCAGCAGCTGGGGACAGTTAACTGAAGCTTTCTTT
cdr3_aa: CASSWGQLTEAFF

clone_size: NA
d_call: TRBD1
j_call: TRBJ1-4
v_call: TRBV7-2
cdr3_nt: TGTGCCAGCAGCTTTACAGGGGAGAGGAGTGAAAAACTGTTTTTT
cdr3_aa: CASSFTGERSEKLFF

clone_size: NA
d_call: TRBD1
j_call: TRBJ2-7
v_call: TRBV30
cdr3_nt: TGTGCCTGGAGCGCCTACCCGGGACAGCGGAATACCTACGAGCAGTACTTC
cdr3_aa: CAWSAYPGQRNTYEQYF

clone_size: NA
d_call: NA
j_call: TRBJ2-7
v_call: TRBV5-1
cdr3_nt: TGCGCCAGCCACGGGGATTACGAGCAGTACTTC
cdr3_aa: CASHGDYEQYF

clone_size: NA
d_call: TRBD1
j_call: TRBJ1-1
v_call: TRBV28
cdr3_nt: TGTGCCAGCAGGCAACAGGGGGTAGTTGCTGAAGCTTTCTTT
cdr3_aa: CASRQQGVVAEAFF

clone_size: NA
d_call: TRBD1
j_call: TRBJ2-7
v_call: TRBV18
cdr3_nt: TGTGCCAGCTCACCGGGACAGGGTTTCTACGAGCAGTACTTC
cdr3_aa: CASSPGQGFYEQYF

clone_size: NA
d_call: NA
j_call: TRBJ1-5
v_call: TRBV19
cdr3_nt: TGTGCCAGTAGTATTGGCGGGGGTCAGCCCCAGCATTTT
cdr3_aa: CASSIGGGQPQHF

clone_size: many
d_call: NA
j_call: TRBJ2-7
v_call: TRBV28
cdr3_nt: TGTGCCAGCAGTCGACAACCACTCTCCTACGAGCAGTACTTC
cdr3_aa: CASSRQPLSYEQYF

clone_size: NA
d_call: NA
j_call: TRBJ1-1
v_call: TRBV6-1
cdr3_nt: TGTGCCAGCAGTGAAGTTGGGCTCCTTATTGAAGCTTTCTTT
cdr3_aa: CASSEVGLLIEAFF

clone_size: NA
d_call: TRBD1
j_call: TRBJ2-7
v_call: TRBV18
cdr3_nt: TGTGCCAGCTCACCCGGACAGGGTTCGCCCTACGAGCAGTACTTC
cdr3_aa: CASSPGQGSPYEQYF

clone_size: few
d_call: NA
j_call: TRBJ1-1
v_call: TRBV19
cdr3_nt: TGTGCCAGTAGTACCCTGGGGCGGACTGAAGCTTTCTTT
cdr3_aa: CASSTLGRTEAFF

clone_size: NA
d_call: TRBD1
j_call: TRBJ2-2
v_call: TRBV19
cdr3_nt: TGTGCCAGTAGTAGGGACAGGTGGAACACCGGGGAGCTGTTTTTT
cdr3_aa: CASSRDRWNTGELFF

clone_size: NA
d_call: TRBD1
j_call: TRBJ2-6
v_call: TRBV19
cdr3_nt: TGTGCCAGTAGTATTCAGGGGGTCTTCTCTGGGGCCAACGTCCTGACTTTC
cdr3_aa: CASSIQGVFSGANVLTF

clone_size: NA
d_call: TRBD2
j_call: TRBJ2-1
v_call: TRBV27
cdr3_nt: TGTGCCAGCAGTACTGGGACTAGCGGATACAATGAGCAGTTCTTC
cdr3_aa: CASSTGTSGYNEQFF

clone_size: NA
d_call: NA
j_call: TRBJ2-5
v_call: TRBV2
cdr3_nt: TGTGCCAGCAGTGAAGGTCTAGCGAGGGGGACCCAGTACTTC
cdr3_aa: CASSEGLARGTQYF

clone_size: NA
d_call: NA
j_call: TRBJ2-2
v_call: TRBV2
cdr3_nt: TGTGCCAGCGGACTTATCGCGAACACCGGGGAGCTGTTTTTT
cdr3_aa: CASGLIANTGELFF

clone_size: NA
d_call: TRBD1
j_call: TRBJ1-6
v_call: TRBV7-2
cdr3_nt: TGTGCCAGCAGCTTAGGGACAGGGAACAATTCACCCCTCCACTTT
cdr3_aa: CASSLGTGNNSPLHF

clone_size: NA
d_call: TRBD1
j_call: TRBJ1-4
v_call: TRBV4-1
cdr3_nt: TGCGCCAGCAGAACGAAAGAGGACAGGGTCCGAGAAAAACTGTTTTTT
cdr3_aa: CASRTKEDRVREKLFF

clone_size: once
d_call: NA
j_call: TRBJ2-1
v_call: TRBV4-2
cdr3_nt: TGTGCCAGCAGCCAAGCGCTAGCGATGAGGGATGAGCAGTTCTTC
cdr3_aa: CASSQALAMRDEQFF

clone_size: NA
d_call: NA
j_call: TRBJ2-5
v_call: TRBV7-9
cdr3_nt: TGTGCCAGCCGACAAGGGGGGGGAGAGACCCAGTACTTC
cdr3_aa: CASRQGGGETQYF

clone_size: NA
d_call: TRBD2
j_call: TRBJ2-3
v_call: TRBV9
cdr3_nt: TGTGCCAGCAGCGTGGGTAGGACCGCGGGAGGGAGCACAGATACGCAGTATTTT
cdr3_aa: CASSVGRTAGGSTDTQYF

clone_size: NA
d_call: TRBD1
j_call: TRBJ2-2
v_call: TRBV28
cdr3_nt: TGTGCCAGCAGTCCCGGACAGGGGAGGAGACACCGGGGAGCTGTTTTT
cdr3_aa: CASSPGQGRRHRGAVF

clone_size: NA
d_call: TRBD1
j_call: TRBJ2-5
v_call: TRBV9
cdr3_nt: TGTGCCAGCAGCGCCACGGGACAGGGAGAGACCCAGTACTTC
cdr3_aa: CASSATGQGETQYF

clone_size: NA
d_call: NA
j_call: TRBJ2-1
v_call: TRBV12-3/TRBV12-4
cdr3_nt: TGTGCCAGCACTGGGGCTTACAATGAGCAGTTCTTC
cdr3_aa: CASTGAYNEQFF

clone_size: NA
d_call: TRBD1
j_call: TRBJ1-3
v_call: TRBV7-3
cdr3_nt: TGTGCCAGCAGCTCCGGGACAGGGATGGGAAACACCATATATTTT
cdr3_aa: CASSSGTGMGNTIYF

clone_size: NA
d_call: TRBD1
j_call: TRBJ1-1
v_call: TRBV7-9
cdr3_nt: TGTGCCAGCAGCAGAGAAACAGGGGGGTGGACTGAAGCTTTCTTT
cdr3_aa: CASSRETGGWTEAFF

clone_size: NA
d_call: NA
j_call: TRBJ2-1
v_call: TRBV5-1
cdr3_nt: TGCGCCAGCAGCCTATACAATGAGCAGTTCTTC
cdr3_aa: CASSLYNEQFF

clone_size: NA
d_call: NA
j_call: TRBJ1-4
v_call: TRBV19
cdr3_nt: TGTACCAGTAGTATAGTTCCTGAGTGGGGGGGGCGACTTCGAGAAAAACTGTTTTTT
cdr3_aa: CTSSIVPEWGGRLREKLFF

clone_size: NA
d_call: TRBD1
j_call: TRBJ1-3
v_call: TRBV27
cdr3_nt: TGTGCCAGCAGTTTATACGGGACAGGGGGCTTAAGTGGAAACACCATATATTTT
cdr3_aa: CASSLYGTGGLSGNTIYF

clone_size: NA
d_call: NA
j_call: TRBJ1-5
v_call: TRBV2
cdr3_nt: TGTGCCAGCACGCGGCAGCTTTATCAGCCCCAGCATTTT
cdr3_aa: CASTRQLYQPQHF

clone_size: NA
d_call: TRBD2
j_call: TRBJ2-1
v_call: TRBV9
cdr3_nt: TGTGCCAGCAGCGTAAGGCTAGCGGGAGTTAATGAGCAGTTCTTC
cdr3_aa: CASSVRLAGVNEQFF

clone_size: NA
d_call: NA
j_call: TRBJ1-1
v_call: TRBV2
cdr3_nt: TGTGCCTCCCTAATGGAGGCCTTGAACACTGAAGCTTTCTTT
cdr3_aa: CASLMEALNTEAFF

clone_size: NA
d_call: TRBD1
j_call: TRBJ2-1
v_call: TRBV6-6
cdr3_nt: TGTGCCTCCCAGGGGGTGTCTCAACCCAATGAGCAGTTCTTC
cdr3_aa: CASQGVSQPNEQFF

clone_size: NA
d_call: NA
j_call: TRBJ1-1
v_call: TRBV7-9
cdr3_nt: TGTGCCAGCGAACCGATCGGCACTGAAGCTTTCTTT
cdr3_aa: CASEPIGTEAFF

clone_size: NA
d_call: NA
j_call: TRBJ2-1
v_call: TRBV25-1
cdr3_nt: TGTGCCAGCAGTGAATCGGGACTCGACGGCAATGAGCAGTTCTTC
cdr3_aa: CASSESGLDGNEQFF

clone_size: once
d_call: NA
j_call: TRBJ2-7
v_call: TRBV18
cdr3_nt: TGTGCCAGCTCACCATCCCCCCGGGGGACCTACGAGCAGTACTTC
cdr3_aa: CASSPSPRGTYEQYF

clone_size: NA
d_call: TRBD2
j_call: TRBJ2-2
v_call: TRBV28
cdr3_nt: TGTGCCAGCAGTTTGGGCGGGAGAAACACCGGGGAGCTGTTTTTT
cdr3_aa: CASSLGGRNTGELFF

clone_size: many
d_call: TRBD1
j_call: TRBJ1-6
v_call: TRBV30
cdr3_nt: TGTGCCGGCAGGGGGGAATATAATTCACCCCTCCACTTT
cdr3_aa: CAGRGEYNSPLHF

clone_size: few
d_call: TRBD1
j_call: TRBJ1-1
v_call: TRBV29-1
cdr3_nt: TGCAGCGTTATCCGGGACAGAGTTCTCACTGAAGCTTTCTTT
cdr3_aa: CSVIRDRVLTEAFF

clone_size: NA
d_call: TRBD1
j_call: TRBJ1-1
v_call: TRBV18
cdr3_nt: TGTGCCAGCTCCGACAGGGACACTGAAGCTTTCTTT
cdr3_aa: CASSDRDTEAFF

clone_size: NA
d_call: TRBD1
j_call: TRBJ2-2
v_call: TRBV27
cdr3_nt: TGTGCCAGCAGTTTATCTTCCTTCCCGGGACAGGGCGTAGACGGGGAGCTGTTTTTT
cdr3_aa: CASSLSSFPGQGVDGELFF

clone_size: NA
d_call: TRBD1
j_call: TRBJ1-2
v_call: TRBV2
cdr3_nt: TGTGCCAGCAGTGAACAGGGGGCTATTAGCTTCTATGGCTACACCTTC
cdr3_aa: CASSEQGAISFYGYTF

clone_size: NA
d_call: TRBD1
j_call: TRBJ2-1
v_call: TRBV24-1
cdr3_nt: TGTGCCACCAGTGACACGTCCGGGACAGGGCTACGAGGTGAGCAGTTCTTC
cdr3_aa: CATSDTSGTGLRGEQFF

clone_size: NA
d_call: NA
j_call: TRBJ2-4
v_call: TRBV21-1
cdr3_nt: TGTGCCAGCAGCAAAGGGAGGGGGCTTTATCTAGCCAAAAACATTCAGTACTTC
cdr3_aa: CASSKGRGLYLAKNIQYF

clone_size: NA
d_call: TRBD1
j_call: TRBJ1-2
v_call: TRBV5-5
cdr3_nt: TGTGCCAGCAGCTTACAAGGGCCCAGGGGGCAGAGTGGCTACACCTTC
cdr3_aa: CASSLQGPRGQSGYTF